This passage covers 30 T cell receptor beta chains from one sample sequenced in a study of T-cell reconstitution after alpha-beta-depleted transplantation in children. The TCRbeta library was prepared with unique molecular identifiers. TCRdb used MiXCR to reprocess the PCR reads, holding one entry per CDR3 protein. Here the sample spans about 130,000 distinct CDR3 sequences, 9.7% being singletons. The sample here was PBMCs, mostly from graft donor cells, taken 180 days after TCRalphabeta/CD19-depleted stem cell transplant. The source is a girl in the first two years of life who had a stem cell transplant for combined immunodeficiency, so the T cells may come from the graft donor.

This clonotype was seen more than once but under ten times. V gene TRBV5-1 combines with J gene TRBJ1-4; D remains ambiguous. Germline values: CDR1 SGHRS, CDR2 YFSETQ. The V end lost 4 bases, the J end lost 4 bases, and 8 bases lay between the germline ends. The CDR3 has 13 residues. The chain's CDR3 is CASSERLNEKLFF. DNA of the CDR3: TGCGCCAGCAGCGAACGGCTTAATGAAAAACTGTTTTTT.

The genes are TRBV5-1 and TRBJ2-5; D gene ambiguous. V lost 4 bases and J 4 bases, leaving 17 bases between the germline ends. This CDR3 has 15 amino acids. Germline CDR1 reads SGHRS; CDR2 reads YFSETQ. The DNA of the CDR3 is TGCGCCAGCAGCGTCGGACCGGGTCGTCGAGAGACCCAGTACTTC. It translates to CASSVGPGRRETQYF.

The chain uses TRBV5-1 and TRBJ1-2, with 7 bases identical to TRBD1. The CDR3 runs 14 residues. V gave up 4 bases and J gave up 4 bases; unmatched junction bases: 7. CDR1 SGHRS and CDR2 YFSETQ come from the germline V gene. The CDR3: CASSTPTGPYGYTF. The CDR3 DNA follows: TGCGCCAGCAGCACCCCGACAGGGCCCTATGGCTACACCTTC.

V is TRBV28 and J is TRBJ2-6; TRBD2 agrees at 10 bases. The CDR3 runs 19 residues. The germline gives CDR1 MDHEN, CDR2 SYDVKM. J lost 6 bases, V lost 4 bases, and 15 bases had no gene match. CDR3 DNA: TGTGCCAGCAGTTCAAACGTTGGACTAGCGGAGGATGAGGCCAACGTCCTGACTTTC. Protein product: CASSSNVGLAEDEANVLTF.

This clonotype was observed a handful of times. In DNA, the CDR3 is TGTGCCACCAGCTTTTCGACTAGCCGCTACGAGCAGTACTTC. It codes for CATSFSTSRYEQYF. The chain combines TRBV15 with TRBJ2-7; TRBD2 agrees at 7 bases. The J segment lost 3 bases and the V segment lost 5 bases, leaving 7 bases of the junction unmatched. The CDR3 loop spans 14 amino acids. In germline, CDR1 is LNHNV, CDR2 YYDKDF (reference sequence).

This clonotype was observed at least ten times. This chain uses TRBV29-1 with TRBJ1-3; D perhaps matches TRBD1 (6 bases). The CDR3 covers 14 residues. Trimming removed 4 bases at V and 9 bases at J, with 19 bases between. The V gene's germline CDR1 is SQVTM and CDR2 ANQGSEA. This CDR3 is CSVAKQGQRSTIYF. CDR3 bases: TGCAGCGTTGCGAAACAGGGCCAAAGGAGCACCATATATTTT.

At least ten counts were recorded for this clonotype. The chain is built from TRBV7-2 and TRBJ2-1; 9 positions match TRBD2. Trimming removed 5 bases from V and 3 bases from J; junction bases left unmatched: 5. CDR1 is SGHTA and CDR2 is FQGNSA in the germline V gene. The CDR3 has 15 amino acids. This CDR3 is CASSPLAGLYNEQFF. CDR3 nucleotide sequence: TGTGCCAGCAGCCCACTAGCGGGCCTCTACAATGAGCAGTTCTTC.

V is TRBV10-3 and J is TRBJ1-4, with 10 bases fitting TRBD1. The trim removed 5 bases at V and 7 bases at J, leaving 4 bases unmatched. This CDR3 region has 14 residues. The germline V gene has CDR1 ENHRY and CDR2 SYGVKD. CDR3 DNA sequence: TGTGCCATCAGTCGACAGGGGGCGCGTGAAAAACTGTTTTTT. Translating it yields CAISRQGAREKLFF.

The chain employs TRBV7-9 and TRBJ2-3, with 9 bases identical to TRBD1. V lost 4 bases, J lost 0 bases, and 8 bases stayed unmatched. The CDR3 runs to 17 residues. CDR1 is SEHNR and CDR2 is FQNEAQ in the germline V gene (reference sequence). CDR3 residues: CASSYPRQGGSTDTQYF. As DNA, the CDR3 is TGTGCCAGCAGCTACCCTAGACAGGGGGGGAGCACAGATACGCAGTATTTT.

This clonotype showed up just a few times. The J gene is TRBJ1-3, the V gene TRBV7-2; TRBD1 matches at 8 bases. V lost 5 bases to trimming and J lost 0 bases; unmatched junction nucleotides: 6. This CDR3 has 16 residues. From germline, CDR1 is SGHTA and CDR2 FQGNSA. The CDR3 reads CASSPQGASSGNTIYF. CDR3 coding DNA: TGTGCCAGCAGCCCTCAGGGGGCTAGCTCTGGAAACACCATATATTTT. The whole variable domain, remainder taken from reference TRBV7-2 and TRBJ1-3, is GAGVSQSPSNKVTEKGKDVELRCDPISGHTALYWYRQSLGQGLEFLIYFQGNSAPDKSGLPSDRFSAERTGGSVSTLTIQRTQQEDSAVYLCASSPQGASSGNTIYFGEGSWLTVV.

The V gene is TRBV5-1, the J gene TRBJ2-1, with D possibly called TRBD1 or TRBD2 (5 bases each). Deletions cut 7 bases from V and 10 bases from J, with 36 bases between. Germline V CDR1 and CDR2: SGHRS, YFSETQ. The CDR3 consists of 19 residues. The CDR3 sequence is CASGNYGTPRVSLLREQFF. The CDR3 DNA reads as TGCGCCAGCGGCAATTACGGGACGCCCAGGGTCTCTTTGCTAAGAGAGCAGTTCTTC.

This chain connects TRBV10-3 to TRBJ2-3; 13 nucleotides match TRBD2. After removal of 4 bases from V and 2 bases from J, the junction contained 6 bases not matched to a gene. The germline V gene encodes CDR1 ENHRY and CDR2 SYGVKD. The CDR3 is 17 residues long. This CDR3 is CAISGGLAGDHTDTQYF. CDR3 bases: TGTGCCATCAGTGGAGGACTAGCGGGGGACCACACAGATACGCAGTATTTT.

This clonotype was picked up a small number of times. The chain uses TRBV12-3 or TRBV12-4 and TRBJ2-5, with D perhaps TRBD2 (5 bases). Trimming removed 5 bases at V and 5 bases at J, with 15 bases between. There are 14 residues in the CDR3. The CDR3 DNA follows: TGTGCCAGCAGTAGCGAGGGCCGGGTGGAGACCCAGTACTTC. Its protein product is CASSSEGRVETQYF.

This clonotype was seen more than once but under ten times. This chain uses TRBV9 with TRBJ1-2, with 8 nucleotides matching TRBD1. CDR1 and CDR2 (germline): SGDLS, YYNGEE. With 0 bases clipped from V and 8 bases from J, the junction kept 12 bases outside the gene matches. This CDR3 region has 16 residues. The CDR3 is CASSVATRVDRDGYTF. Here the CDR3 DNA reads TGTGCCAGCAGCGTAGCTACCCGGGTGGACAGGGACGGCTACACCTTC.

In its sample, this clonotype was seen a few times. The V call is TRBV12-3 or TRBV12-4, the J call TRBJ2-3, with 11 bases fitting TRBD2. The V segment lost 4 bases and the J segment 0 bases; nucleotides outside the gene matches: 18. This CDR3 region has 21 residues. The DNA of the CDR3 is TGTGCCAGCAGTTCCGAAACCCTAGCGGGAGGAAGAGTTTGGAGCACAGATACGCAGTATTTT. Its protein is CASSSETLAGGRVWSTDTQYF.

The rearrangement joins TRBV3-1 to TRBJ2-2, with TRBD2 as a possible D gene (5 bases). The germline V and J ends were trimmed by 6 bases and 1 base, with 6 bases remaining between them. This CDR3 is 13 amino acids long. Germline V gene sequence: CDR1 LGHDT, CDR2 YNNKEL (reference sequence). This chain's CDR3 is CASSGLNTGELFF. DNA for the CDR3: TGTGCCAGCAGTGGACTGAACACCGGGGAGCTGTTTTTT.

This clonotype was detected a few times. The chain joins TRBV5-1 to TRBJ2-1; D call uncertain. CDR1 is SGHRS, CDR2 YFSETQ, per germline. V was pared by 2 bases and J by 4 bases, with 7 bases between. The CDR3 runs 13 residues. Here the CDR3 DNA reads TGCGCCAGCAGCTTACTGGTATACAATGAGCAGTTCTTC. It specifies CASSLLVYNEQFF.

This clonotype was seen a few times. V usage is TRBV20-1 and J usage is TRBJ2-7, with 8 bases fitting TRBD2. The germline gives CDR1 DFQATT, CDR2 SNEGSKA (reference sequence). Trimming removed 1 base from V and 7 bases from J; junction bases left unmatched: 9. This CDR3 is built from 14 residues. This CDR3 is CSARASAGEREQYF. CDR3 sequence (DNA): TGCAGTGCTAGAGCCTCAGCGGGGGAGAGGGAGCAGTACTTC.

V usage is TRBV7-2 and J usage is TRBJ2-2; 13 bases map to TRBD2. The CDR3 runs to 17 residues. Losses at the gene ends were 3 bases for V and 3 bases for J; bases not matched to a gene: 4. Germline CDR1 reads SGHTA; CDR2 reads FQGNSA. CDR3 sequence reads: CASSLGGLAGDTGELFF. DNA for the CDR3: TGTGCCAGCAGCTTGGGAGGACTAGCGGGAGACACCGGGGAGCTGTTTTTT.

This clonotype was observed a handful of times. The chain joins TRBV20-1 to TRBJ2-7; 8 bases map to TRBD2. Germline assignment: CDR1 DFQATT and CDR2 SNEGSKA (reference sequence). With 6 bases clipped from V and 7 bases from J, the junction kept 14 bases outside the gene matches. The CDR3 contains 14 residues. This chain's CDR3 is CSAETGTRAGEQYF. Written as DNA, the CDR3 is TGCAGTGCCGAAACAGGGACTAGGGCGGGTGAGCAGTACTTC.

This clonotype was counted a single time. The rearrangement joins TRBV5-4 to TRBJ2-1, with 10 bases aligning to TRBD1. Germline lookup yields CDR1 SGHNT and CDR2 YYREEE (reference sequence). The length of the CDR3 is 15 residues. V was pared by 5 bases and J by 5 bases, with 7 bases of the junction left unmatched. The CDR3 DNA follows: TGTGCCAGCAGATCCCCCGGGACAGGGGACAATGAGCAGTTCTTC. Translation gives CASRSPGTGDNEQFF.

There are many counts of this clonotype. The CDR3 bases are TGCAGCGTTGGAGGAGCGGGAGTCTCAAATGAGCAGTTCTTC. Residues: CSVGGAGVSNEQFF. The chain is built from TRBV29-1 and TRBJ2-1, with 8 bases that match TRBD2. The junction had 9 bases not matched to a gene; V was cut back by 4 bases and J by 7 bases. Germline V gives CDR1 SQVTM, CDR2 ANQGSEA. The CDR3 is 14 residues long.

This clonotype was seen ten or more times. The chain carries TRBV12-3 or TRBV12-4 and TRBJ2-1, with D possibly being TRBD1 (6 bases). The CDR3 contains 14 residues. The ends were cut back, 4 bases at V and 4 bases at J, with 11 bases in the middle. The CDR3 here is CASSSLTGYNEQFF. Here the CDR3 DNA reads TGTGCCAGCAGTTCCCTCACAGGGTACAATGAGCAGTTCTTC.

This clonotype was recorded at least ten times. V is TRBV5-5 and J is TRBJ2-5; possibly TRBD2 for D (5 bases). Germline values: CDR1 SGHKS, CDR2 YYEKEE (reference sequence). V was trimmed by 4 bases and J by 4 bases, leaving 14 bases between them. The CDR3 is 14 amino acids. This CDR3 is CASSPGGLRETQYF. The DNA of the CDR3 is TGTGCCAGCAGCCCAGGAGGATTGAGAGAGACCCAGTACTTC.

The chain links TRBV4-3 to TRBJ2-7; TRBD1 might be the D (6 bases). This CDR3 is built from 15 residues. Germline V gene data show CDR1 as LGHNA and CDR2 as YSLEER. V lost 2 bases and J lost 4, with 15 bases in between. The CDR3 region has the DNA TGCGCCAGCAGCCAACCCCCCGACAGGATTTACGAGCAGTACTTC. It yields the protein CASSQPPDRIYEQYF.

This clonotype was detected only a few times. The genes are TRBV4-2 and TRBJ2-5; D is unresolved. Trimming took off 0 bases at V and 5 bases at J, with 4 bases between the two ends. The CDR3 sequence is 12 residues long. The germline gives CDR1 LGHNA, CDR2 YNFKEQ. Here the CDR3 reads CASSQDTETQYF. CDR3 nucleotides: TGTGCCAGCAGCCAAGATACCGAGACCCAGTACTTC.

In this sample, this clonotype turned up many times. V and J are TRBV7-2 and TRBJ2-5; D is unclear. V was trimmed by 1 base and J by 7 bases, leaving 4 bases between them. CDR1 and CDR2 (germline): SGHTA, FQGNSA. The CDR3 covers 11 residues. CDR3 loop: CASSLGGTQYF. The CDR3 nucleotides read TGTGCCAGCAGCTTAGGGGGGACCCAGTACTTC. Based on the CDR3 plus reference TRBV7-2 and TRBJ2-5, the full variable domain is GAGVSQSPSNKVTEKGKDVELRCDPISGHTALYWYRQSLGQGLEFLIYFQGNSAPDKSGLPSDRFSAERTGGSVSTLTIQRTQQEDSAVYLCASSLGGTQYFGPGTRLLVL.

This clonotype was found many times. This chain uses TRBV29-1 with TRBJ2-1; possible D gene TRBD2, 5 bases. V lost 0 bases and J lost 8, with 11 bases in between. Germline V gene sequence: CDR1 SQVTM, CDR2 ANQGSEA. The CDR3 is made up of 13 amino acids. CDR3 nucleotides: TGCAGCGTTGAAGATCGGGAAGGCCATGAGCAGTTCTTC. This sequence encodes CSVEDREGHEQFF.

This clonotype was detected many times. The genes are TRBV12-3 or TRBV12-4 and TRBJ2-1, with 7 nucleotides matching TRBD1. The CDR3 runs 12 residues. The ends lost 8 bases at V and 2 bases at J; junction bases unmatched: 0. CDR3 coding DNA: TGTGCCAGCGACAGGGCCTACAATGAGCAGTTCTTC. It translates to CASDRAYNEQFF.

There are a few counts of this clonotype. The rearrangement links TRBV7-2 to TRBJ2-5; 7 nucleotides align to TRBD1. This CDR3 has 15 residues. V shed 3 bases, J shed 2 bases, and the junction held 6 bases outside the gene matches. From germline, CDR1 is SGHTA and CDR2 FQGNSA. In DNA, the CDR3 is TGTGCCAGCAGCTTGGGGGACAGCTTACAAGAGACCCAGTACTTC. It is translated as CASSLGDSLQETQYF.